The 31 T cell receptor beta chains below were found in one sample sequenced in a study of blood T cell repertoires in COVID-19. Here immunoSEQ multiplex PCR was the method, and the copy in TCRdb shows in-frame clones only, minus some. The table has some 70,000 clones, about 87% seen once. The sequencing sample was made of peripheral blood. These receptors originate from a woman in her seventies with acute or convalescent COVID-19.

In nucleotides, the CDR3 is TGTGCCAGCAGTACGGGACAGGGGCTCGGAAACACCATATATTTT. Its translation is CASSTGQGLGNTIYF. This chain links TRBV6-5 with TRBJ1-3; 10 bases are shared with TRBD1. The CDR3 has 15 amino acids. V lost 5 bases and J lost 4; bases outside the gene matches: 5. Germline V gene sequence: CDR1 MNHEY, CDR2 SVGAGI.

This chain uses TRBV7-3 with TRBJ2-2, with a weak D call TRBD2 (6 bases). Germline CDR1 reads SGHTA; CDR2 reads FQGTGA. CDR3 size: 14 residues. V lost 4 bases, J lost 2 bases, and 8 bases lay in between. The CDR3 nucleotides are TGTGCCAGCAGCTCGGGACTTAACACCGGGGAGCTGTTTTTT. As protein: CASSSGLNTGELFF.

V and J are TRBV18 and TRBJ1-5; 11 bases fit TRBD1. There are 15 residues in the CDR3. V lost 3 bases, J lost 11 bases, and 9 bases stayed unmatched. Per germline, CDR1 KGHSH and CDR2 LQKENI. CDR3 bases: TGTGCCAGCTCACCGGGACAGGGGGATCTAGCAGCCCAGCATTTT. This encodes CASSPGQGDLAAQHF.

The chain employs TRBV4-1 and TRBJ1-6, with D uncertain. The CDR3 sequence is 15 residues long. The germline gives CDR1 MGHRA, CDR2 YSYEKL. Trimming shortened V by 0 bases and J by 14 bases, and 17 bases separated the two germline ends. The CDR3 loop reads CASSQDVTGEWSLHF. The CDR3, as DNA: TGCGCCAGCAGCCAAGATGTCACGGGAGAGTGGTCCCTCCACTTT.

This rearrangement joins TRBV28 to TRBJ2-3; 8 bases fit TRBD2. The CDR3 totals 17 residues. V shed 6 bases, J shed 8 bases, and the junction held 19 bases outside the gene matches. From germline, CDR1 is MDHEN and CDR2 SYDVKM. The chain's CDR3 is CASSRRIGLAIWGTQYF. The CDR3 nucleotides are TGTGCCAGCAGCCGCAGGATAGGACTAGCAATTTGGGGTACGCAGTATTTT.

V gene TRBV15 combines with J gene TRBJ1-2; 7 positions agree with TRBD1. The junction had 3 bases not matched to a gene; V was cut back by 2 bases and J by 0 bases. Germline V gene data show CDR1 as LNHNV and CDR2 as YYDKDF (reference sequence). The CDR3 sequence is 15 residues long. The CDR3 here is CATSRSGQSNYGYTF. CDR3 bases: TGTGCCACCAGCAGATCGGGACAGTCTAACTATGGCTACACCTTC.

The V and J genes are TRBV3-1 (or the pseudogene TRBV3-2) and TRBJ1-2; D gene unclear. Trimming stripped 2 bases from V and 3 bases from J, with 10 bases between. The CDR3 has 14 residues. Per germline, CDR1 LGHDT and CDR2 YNNKEL (reference sequence). The CDR3 nucleotides read TGTGCCAGCAGCCAATCAGGAACTGACTATGGCTACACCTTC. This sequence encodes CASSQSGTDYGYTF.

The chain links TRBV29-1 to TRBJ1-3, with a tentative D call TRBD1 (5 bases). Trimming stripped 7 bases from V and 2 bases from J, with 9 bases between. Germline-derived CDR1 and CDR2 are SQVTM and ANQGSEA. The CDR3 is 12 amino acids. The CDR3 nucleotides are TGCAGCGGCGGGGGGACTGGAAACACCATATATTTT. Its protein is CSGGGTGNTIYF.

The chain combines TRBV18 with TRBJ2-3, with D uncertain. This CDR3 comprises 12 residues. V was clipped by 2 bases and J by 6 bases, with 6 bases between them. Germline V CDR1 and CDR2: KGHSH, LQKENI. The CDR3 sequence: CASSPESDTQYF. The CDR3 coding sequence is TGTGCCAGCTCACCAGAGTCGGATACGCAGTATTTT.

This clone was seen a single time. The chain carries TRBV5-1 and TRBJ1-1; TRBD1 matches at 11 bases. J lost 0 bases, V lost 4 bases, and 20 bases had no gene match. Per the germline V gene, CDR1 is SGHRS and CDR2 is YFSETQ. There are 21 residues in the CDR3. The CDR3 here is CASSRTGGAAGIANMNTEAFF. CDR3 nucleotides: TGCGCCAGCAGCCGGACAGGGGGCGCTGCCGGAATAGCTAATATGAACACTGAAGCTTTCTTT.

The chain is built from TRBV2 and TRBJ2-3; D remains ambiguous. The V end was cut by 2 bases, the J end by 2 bases, with 11 bases between. The germline gives CDR1 SNHLY, CDR2 FYNNEI. The length of the CDR3 is 15 residues. The CDR3 nucleotides are TGTGCCAGCAGTGAACGGAAAGGAGTCACAGATACGCAGTATTTT. It encodes CASSERKGVTDTQYF.

A remark on this clone: The same CDR3 is also encoded by other DNA sequences in this sample. The chain combines TRBV29-1 with TRBJ2-3; D uncertain. From germline, CDR1 is SQVTM and CDR2 ANQGSEA. Trimming removed 8 bases at V and 2 bases at J, with 5 bases between. This CDR3 region has 10 residues. CDR3: CSSNTDTQYF. CDR3 nucleotide sequence: TGCAGCTCAAACACAGATACGCAGTATTTT.

The chain links TRBV28 to TRBJ1-1; D is possibly TRBD1 (6 bases). This CDR3 is built from 14 residues. V gave up 2 bases and J gave up 1 base, with 8 bases separating them. The germline V gene has CDR1 MDHEN and CDR2 SYDVKM. Here the CDR3 reads CASSLRGWNTEAFF. CDR3 nucleotides: TGTGCCAGCAGTTTAAGGGGGTGGAACACTGAAGCTTTCTTT.

V and J are TRBV18 and TRBJ2-2; TRBD2 agrees at 7 bases. This CDR3 is built from 16 residues. Germline CDR1 and CDR2: KGHSH and LQKENI. The V gene end was trimmed by 3 bases and the J gene end by 4 bases; junction bases not matched to a gene: 8. The chain's CDR3 is CASSPMASGATGELFF. CDR3 DNA: TGTGCCAGCTCACCTATGGCTAGCGGAGCCACCGGGGAGCTGTTTTTT.

The DNA for the CDR3 is TGTGCCAGCAGTGCCAGGGTCCCCTATGGCTACACCTTC. Amino acid sequence: CASSARVPYGYTF. The chain couples TRBV12-3 or TRBV12-4 to TRBJ1-2; possible D gene TRBD1, 5 bases. V was shortened by 5 bases and J by 4 bases, with 11 bases between the two germline ends. The CDR3 length is 13 residues.

This sequence joins TRBV4-2 and TRBJ2-5; 11 bases line up with TRBD2. Losses at the gene ends were 3 bases for V and 2 bases for J; bases not matched to a gene: 2. The CDR3 consists of 15 residues. The V gene's germline CDR1 is LGHNA and CDR2 YNFKEQ. The CDR3 DNA sequence: TGTGCCAGCAGCCAGACTAGCGGGGTACAAGAGACCCAGTACTTC. Its translation is CASSQTSGVQETQYF.

This chain uses TRBV3-1 (or the pseudogene TRBV3-2) with TRBJ2-3; 10 bases fit TRBD2. Trimming took 4 bases from V and 4 from J; bases not matched to a gene: 8. CDR1 and CDR2 (germline): LGHDT, YNNKEL (reference sequence). The CDR3 spans 16 residues. The CDR3 nucleotides are TGTGCCAGCAGCCCCCAGTCTAGCGGGAGCTCAGATACGCAGTATTTT. Amino acids: CASSPQSSGSSDTQYF.

This sequence joins TRBV2 and TRBJ1-2; 7 bases fit TRBD1. Germline CDR1 is SNHLY and CDR2 is FYNNEI. The trim removed 1 base at V and 4 bases at J, leaving 9 bases unmatched. The CDR3 covers 16 residues. The CDR3 region has the DNA TGTGCCAGCAGTGAAGTAATTACGGGGACAGCCTATGGCTACACCTTC. This sequence encodes CASSEVITGTAYGYTF. Together with reference TRBV2 and TRBJ1-2, the CDR3 gives the full variable domain: EPEVTQTPSHQVTQMGQEVILRCVPISNHLYFYWYRQILGQKVEFLVSFYNNEISEKSEIFDDQFSVERPDGSNFTLKIRSTKLEDSAMYFCASSEVITGTAYGYTFGSGTRLTVV.

The J gene is TRBJ1-5, the V gene TRBV2, with D unclear. V lost 8 bases to trimming and J lost 2 bases, with 13 bases between them. Germline CDR1 SNHLY, CDR2 FYNNEI. There are 14 residues in the CDR3. In DNA form, the CDR3 reads TGTGCCAGCGGACGGGATACGGGCAATCAGCCCCAGCATTTT. As protein: CASGRDTGNQPQHF.

The chain employs TRBV2 and TRBJ1-6, with TRBD1 as a possible D gene (5 bases). This CDR3 comprises 13 residues. V was pared by 2 bases and J by 11 bases, with 10 bases between. CDR1 is SNHLY and CDR2 is FYNNEI in the germline V gene. CDR3 nucleotide sequence: TGTGCCAGCAGTGAACAGGGTGTCACACCCCTCCACTTT. Encoded protein: CASSEQGVTPLHF.

This clone was seen only once. This chain connects TRBV27 to TRBJ2-2; 8 bases agree with TRBD1. The V gene end was trimmed by 4 bases and the J gene end by 3 bases; junction bases not matched to a gene: 4. Germline loops: CDR1 MNHEY, CDR2 SMNVEV (reference sequence). This CDR3 is built from 15 residues. CDR3 sequence: CASSSDRVDTGELFF. The CDR3 region has the DNA TGTGCCAGCAGTTCGGACAGGGTAGACACCGGGGAGCTGTTTTTT.

Of note for this clone: At one of its ends the junction is not consistent with the germline gene, which may arise from a read error. This chain uses TRBV7-7 with TRBJ1-6; 7 bases match TRBD1. Germline CDR1 reads SSHAT; CDR2 reads FNYEAQ (reference sequence). This CDR3 spans 15 amino acids. The CDR3 here is CASSPLGQTNSPLHF. The DNA of the CDR3 is TGTGCTAGCAGCCCCCTGGGACAGACCAATTCACCCCTCCACTTT. The variable domain in full, completed from reference TRBV7-7 and TRBJ1-6, reads GAGVSQSPRYKVTKRGQDVTLRCDPISSHATLYWYQQALGQGPEFLTYFNYEAQPDKSGLPSDRFSAERPEGSISTLTIQRTEQRDSAMYRCASSPLGQTNSPLHFGNGTRLTVT.

V and J are TRBV20-1 and TRBJ1-1; D unclear. V gave up 6 bases and J gave up 9 bases, with 14 bases separating them. The germline CDR1 and CDR2 sequences are DFQATT and SNEGSKA (reference sequence). CDR3 length: 11 amino acids. CDR3 in amino acids: CSAPLMGKAFF. Written as DNA, the CDR3 is TGCAGTGCCCCACTGATGGGCAAAGCTTTCTTT.

The chain has TRBV5-1 and TRBJ1-2; 12 bases align to TRBD1. Germline trimming cut 4 bases from V and 0 bases from J; bases unmatched to any gene: 10. Germline values: CDR1 SGHRS, CDR2 YFSETQ. This CDR3 comprises 18 residues. The CDR3 region has the DNA TGCGCCAGCAGCCCCCAGCCGGGACAGGGGGCCCCTAACTATGGCTACACCTTC. Its translation is CASSPQPGQGAPNYGYTF. The full variable domain, rest sourced from reference TRBV5-1 and TRBJ1-2, is KAGVTQTPRYLIKTRGQQVTLSCSPISGHRSVSWYQQTPGQGLQFLFEYFSETQRNKGNFPGRFSGRQFSNSRSEMNVSTLELGDSALYLCASSPQPGQGAPNYGYTFGSGTRLTVV.

The chain recombines TRBV27 with TRBJ2-1; no clear D. The CDR3 sequence is 13 residues long. Per the germline V gene, CDR1 is MNHEY and CDR2 is SMNVEV (reference sequence). The V end lost 6 bases, the J end lost 4 bases, and 10 bases lay between the germline ends. The CDR3 bases are TGTGCCAGCAGGGGTTGGGCGTACAATGAGCAGTTCTTC. It translates to CASRGWAYNEQFF.

The chain has TRBV19 and TRBJ2-5; maybe TRBD1 (5 bases). From germline, CDR1 is LNHDA and CDR2 SQIVND (reference sequence). V was cut by 0 bases and J by 5 bases, with 13 bases left in between. CDR3 size: 15 residues. The CDR3 DNA sequence: TGTGCCAGTAGTATAGATCATATAGCAGGGGAGACCCAGTACTTC. This encodes CASSIDHIAGETQYF.

The chain uses TRBV9 and TRBJ1-1; possible D gene TRBD1, 6 bases. Germline CDR1 is SGDLS and CDR2 is YYNGEE. This CDR3 region has 15 residues. The V end was cut by 3 bases, the J end by 3 bases, with 15 bases between. The CDR3 DNA is TGTGCCAGCAGCGGACTACAGGGAAAGGACACTGAAGCTTTCTTT. It is translated as CASSGLQGKDTEAFF. Looking up the rest from reference TRBV9 and TRBJ1-1 gives the full variable domain: DSGVTQTPKHLITATGQRVTLRCSPRSGDLSVYWYQQSLDQGLQFLIQYYNGEERAKGNILERFSAQQFPDLHSELNLSSLELGDSALYFCASSGLQGKDTEAFFGQGTRLTVV.

The chain has TRBV7-9 and TRBJ2-7, with 7 bases that match TRBD1. The CDR3 consists of 14 residues. Germline CDR1 and CDR2: SEHNR and FQNEAQ (reference sequence). The junction had 8 bases not matched to a gene; V was cut back by 5 bases and J by 4 bases. CDR3 loop: CASSAPGQSYEQYF. The CDR3 DNA sequence: TGTGCCAGCAGCGCCCCGGGACAGAGTTACGAGCAGTACTTC.

V usage is TRBV3-1 (or the pseudogene TRBV3-2) and J usage is TRBJ2-1, with D perhaps TRBD2 (6 bases). Trimming took 3 bases from V and 7 from J, leaving 16 bases between them. The length of the CDR3 is 15 residues. CDR1 LGHDT and CDR2 YNNKEL come from the germline V gene (reference sequence). The CDR3 sequence is CASSQRGLPGNEQFF. DNA for the CDR3: TGTGCCAGCAGCCAGCGGGGACTCCCAGGGAATGAGCAGTTCTTC.

V usage is TRBV3-1 (or the pseudogene TRBV3-2) and J usage is TRBJ1-1, with D uncertain. The germline V gene has CDR1 LGHDT and CDR2 YNNKEL (reference sequence). This CDR3 is 14 amino acids long. V gave up 3 bases and J gave up 1 base, with 9 bases separating them. The CDR3 reads CASSQRASNTEAFF. The CDR3 DNA reads TGTGCCAGCAGCCAGAGGGCTTCGAACACTGAAGCTTTCTTT.

This chain connects TRBV5-4 to TRBJ1-6; TRBD1 is a possible D gene (5 bases). The CDR3 has 15 amino acids. Germline V gene lookup returns CDR1 SGHNT and CDR2 YYREEE (reference sequence). V was trimmed by 5 bases and J by 7 bases, leaving 16 bases between them. The CDR3 sequence is CASRISGTDNSPLHF. The CDR3 nucleotides are TGTGCCAGCAGAATCTCCGGGACTGACAATTCACCCCTCCACTTT.